The 9 T cell receptor beta chains listed next were all sequenced from one sample in a study of blood T cell repertoires in COVID-19. Measured with immunoSEQ multiplex PCR; TCRdb has only the in-frame clones, and not every one. The sample shows more than 80,000 clones, under 85% of them seen only once. The source material was peripheral blood. The receptors stem from a woman between 55 and 75 years old with acute or convalescent COVID-19.

CDR3 amino acids: CASSLVGGSPLHF. CDR3 nucleotides: TGTGCCAGCAGTTTGGTAGGGGGCTCACCCCTCCACTTT. J is TRBJ1-6 and V is TRBV28; the match to TRBD1 covers 7 bases. V dropped 3 bases and J dropped 10; count of bases not matched to a gene: 3. Per germline, CDR1 MDHEN and CDR2 SYDVKM. The CDR3 has 13 amino acids.

The chain's CDR3 is CASSLDPARLNTEAFF. CDR3 DNA: TGCGCCAGCAGCTTGGATCCCGCCAGGCTTAACACTGAAGCTTTCTTT. J is TRBJ1-1 and V is TRBV5-1; D is unclear. The CDR3 has 16 amino acids. Germline-derived CDR1 and CDR2 are SGHRS and YFSETQ. V was trimmed by 0 bases and J by 2 bases, leaving 14 bases between them.

In this sample, this clone turned up once. V is TRBV4-2 and J is TRBJ2-7, with D perhaps matching TRBD1 (6 bases). Germline assignment: CDR1 LGHNA and CDR2 YNFKEQ. The CDR3 consists of 16 residues. The V end lost 1 base, the J end lost 2 bases, and 15 bases lay between the germline ends. CDR3 bases: TGTGCCAGCAGCCAAGCGGGCAGACAGGTTACCTACGAGCAGTACTTC. This codes for CASSQAGRQVTYEQYF.

The rearrangement links TRBV11-2 to TRBJ2-5; unclear D gene. The CDR3 consists of 13 residues. CDR1 is SGHAT and CDR2 is FQNNGV in the germline V gene. The V and J ends lost 5 bases and 5 bases respectively, with 12 bases between them. CDR3 protein: CASSVGHGETQYF. Written as DNA, the CDR3 is TGTGCCAGCAGCGTCGGCCACGGGGAGACCCAGTACTTC.

The chain has TRBV7-2 and TRBJ2-5; 12 nucleotides line up with TRBD2. This CDR3 region has 17 residues. The V gene end was trimmed by 7 bases and the J gene end by 3 bases; junction bases not matched to a gene: 12. Germline-derived CDR1 and CDR2 are SGHTA and FQGNSA. CDR3 nucleotide sequence: TGTGCCAGCACCGTAGGGGCTAGCGGGGGGGCTGAAGAGACCCAGTACTTC. Translating gives CASTVGASGGAEETQYF.

The chain carries TRBV5-6 and TRBJ2-5; D gene uncertain. The CDR3 has 14 residues. Germline values: CDR1 SGHDT, CDR2 YYEEEE. V lost 0 bases to trimming and J lost 2 bases, with 8 bases between them. The CDR3 reads CASSLVGDQETQYF. In DNA, the CDR3 is TGTGCCAGCAGCTTGGTTGGAGATCAAGAGACCCAGTACTTC.

The genes are TRBV10-3 and TRBJ1-2, with a weak D call TRBD1 (6 bases). V gave up 4 bases and J gave up 2 bases, with 14 bases separating them. The CDR3 totals 15 residues. Germline V gene sequence: CDR1 ENHRY, CDR2 SYGVKD. The CDR3 is CAISAGQRSNYGYTF. As DNA, the CDR3 is TGTGCCATCAGTGCTGGACAGCGTTCGAACTATGGCTACACCTTC.

The chain carries TRBV9 and TRBJ2-1; 9 bases are shared with TRBD2. Per the germline V gene, CDR1 is SGDLS and CDR2 is YYNGEE. V gave up 2 bases and J gave up 13 bases; unmatched junction bases: 4. The CDR3 length is 12 residues. The CDR3 DNA is TGTGCCAGCAGCGTTTTAGCGGGAGACCAGTTCTTC. Encoded protein: CASSVLAGDQFF.

The chain has TRBV11-3 and TRBJ2-3; TRBD1 matches at 10 bases. The germline CDR1 and CDR2 sequences are SGHNT and YENEEA. The CDR3 contains 18 residues. After removal of 3 bases from V and 1 base from J, the junction contained 10 bases not matched to a gene. CDR3 sequence: CASSLGGDRGSGTDTQYF. CDR3 nucleotides: TGTGCCAGCAGCTTGGGCGGGGACAGGGGATCGGGCACAGATACGCAGTATTTT.